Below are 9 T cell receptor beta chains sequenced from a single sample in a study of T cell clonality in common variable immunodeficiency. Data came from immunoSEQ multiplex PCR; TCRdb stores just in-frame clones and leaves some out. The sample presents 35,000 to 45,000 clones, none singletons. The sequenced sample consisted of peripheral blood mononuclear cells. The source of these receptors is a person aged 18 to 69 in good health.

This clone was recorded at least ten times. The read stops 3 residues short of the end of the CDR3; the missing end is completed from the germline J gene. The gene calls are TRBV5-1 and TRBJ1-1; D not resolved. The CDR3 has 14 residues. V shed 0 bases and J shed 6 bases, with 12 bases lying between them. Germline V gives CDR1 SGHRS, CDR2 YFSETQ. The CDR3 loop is CASSLGTVGPEAFF. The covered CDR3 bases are TGCGCCAGCAGCTTGGGAACGGTAGGGCCTGAA. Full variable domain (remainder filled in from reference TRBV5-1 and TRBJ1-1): KAGVTQTPRYLIKTRGQQVTLSCSPISGHRSVSWYQQTPGQGLQFLFEYFSETQRNKGNFPGRFSGRQFSNSRSEMNVSTLELGDSALYLCASSLGTVGPEAFFGQGTRLTVV.

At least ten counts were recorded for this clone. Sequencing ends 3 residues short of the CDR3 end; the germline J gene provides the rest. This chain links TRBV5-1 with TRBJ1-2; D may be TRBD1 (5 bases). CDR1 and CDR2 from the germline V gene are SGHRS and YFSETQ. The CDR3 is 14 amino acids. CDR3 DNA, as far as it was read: TGCGCCAGCAGCTTGGGACAGCGATTTCTCGGC. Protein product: CASSLGQRFLG. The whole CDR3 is CASSLGQRFLGYTF.

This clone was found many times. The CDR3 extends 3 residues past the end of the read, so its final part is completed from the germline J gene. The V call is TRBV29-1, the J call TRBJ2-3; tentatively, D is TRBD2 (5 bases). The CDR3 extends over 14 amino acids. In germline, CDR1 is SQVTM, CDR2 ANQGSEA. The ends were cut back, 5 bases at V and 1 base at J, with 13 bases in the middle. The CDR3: CSVKVTLGTDTQYF. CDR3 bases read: TGCAGCGTTAAGGTAACACTAGGCACAGATACG.

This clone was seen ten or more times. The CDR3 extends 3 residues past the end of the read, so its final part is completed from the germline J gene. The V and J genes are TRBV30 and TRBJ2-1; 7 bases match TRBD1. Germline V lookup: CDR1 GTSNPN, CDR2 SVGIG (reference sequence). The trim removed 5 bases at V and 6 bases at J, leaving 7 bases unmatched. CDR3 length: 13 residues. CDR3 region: CAWAGRGLNEQFF. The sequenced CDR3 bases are TGTGCCTGGGCAGGTAGGGGGCTCAATGAG.

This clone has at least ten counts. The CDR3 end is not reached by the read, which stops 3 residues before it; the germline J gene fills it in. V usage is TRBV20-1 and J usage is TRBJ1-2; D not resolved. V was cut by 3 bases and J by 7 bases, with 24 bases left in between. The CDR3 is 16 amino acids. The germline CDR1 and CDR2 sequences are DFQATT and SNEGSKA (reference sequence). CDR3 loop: CSARLVPGPTRGGYTF. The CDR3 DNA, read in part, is TGCAGTGCTAGGCTGGTTCCGGGTCCGACGCGGGGTGGC.

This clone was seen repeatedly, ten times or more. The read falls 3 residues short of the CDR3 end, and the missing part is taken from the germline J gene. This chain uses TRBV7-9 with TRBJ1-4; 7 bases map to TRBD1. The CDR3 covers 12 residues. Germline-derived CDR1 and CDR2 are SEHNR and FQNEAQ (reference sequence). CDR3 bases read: TGTGCCAGCTCCCTAGGGGGGACAGAA. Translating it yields CASSLGGTE. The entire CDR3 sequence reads CASSLGGTELFF.

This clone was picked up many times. The CDR3 loop reads CASSSWGDRTDTQYF. CDR3 DNA (partial): TGTGCCAGCAGCTCCTGGGGGGATCGCACAGATACG. V is TRBV5-4 and J is TRBJ2-3; D might be TRBD2 (6 bases). Coverage ceases 3 residues before the CDR3 finishes, and the germline J gene fills in the end. The CDR3 is 15 residues long. Germline assignment: CDR1 SGHNT and CDR2 YYREEE (reference sequence). The germline V and J ends were trimmed by 3 bases and 1 base, with 12 bases remaining between them.

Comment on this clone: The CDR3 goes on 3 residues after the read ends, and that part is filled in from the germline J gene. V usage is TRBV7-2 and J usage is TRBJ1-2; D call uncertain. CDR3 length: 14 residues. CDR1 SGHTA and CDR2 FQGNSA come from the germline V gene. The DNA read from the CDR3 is TGTGCCAGCAGCCCCCAACGCGGCTCCGACGAC. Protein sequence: CASSPQRGSDD. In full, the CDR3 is CASSPQRGSDDYTF.

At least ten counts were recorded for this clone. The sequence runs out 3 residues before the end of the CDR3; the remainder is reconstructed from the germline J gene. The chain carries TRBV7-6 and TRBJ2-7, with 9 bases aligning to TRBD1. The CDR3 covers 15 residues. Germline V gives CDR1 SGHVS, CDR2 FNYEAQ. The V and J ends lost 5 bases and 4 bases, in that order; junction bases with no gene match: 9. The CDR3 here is CASSRAPGQGYEQYF. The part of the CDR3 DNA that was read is TGTGCCAGCAGCCGTGCGCCGGGACAGGGTTACGAG.